The text below deals with one TCR beta chain. What it binds is not known. The germline V gene encodes CDR1 LGHNA and CDR2 YSLEER. Between the trimmed V and J ends, which lost 2 bases and 12 bases, there was a span of 11 bases. CDR3 length: 13 amino acids. TCRdb redid the calling of the 5' RACE reads with MiXCR, one entry per CDR3 protein. The sample consists of 500,000 to 650,000 distinct CDR3 sequences, 17% of them appearing once. The sample belongs to a study of T cells after yellow fever vaccination. Broader study findings: Relatively few clonotypes were ones that appeared in both CD4 and CD8 compartments. Booster samples showed a return of most primary-vaccination clones (approximately 96% CD4, 88% CD8). Weaker overall, the secondary response nonetheless peaked faster (day 5 versus 15).

The origin of this receptor is a man aged 18-30 years who received the YFV17D yellow fever vaccine. Sequencing used PBMCs, obtained roughly 5 days after the first yellow fever vaccination. V is TRBV4-3 and J is TRBJ1-6; no clear D. The CDR3 nucleotides read TGCGCCAGCAGCCAAAGAGATAGCAAACCCCTCCACTTT. Amino acid sequence: CASSQRDSKPLHF.